The 30 T cell receptor beta chains given below trace back to one sample, sequenced in a study of CD8 T cells in ankylosing spondylitis. TCRdb processed the 5' RACE reads anew with MiXCR; each CDR3 protein has one entry. The data show around 30,000 distinct CDR3 sequences, with around 5% seen just once and over 1.5% held by the top ten. Sequencing input: blood, either unsorted or a sorted T cell fraction (not recorded which). The receptor set was obtained from a female donor with ankylosing spondylitis or in good health (not recorded which).

This clonotype has a count of ten or more. This chain's CDR3 is CASSVTGLGNEQFF. In DNA form, the CDR3 reads TGTGCCAGCAGCGTCACAGGGTTGGGCAATGAGCAGTTCTTC. The gene calls are TRBV9 and TRBJ2-1; D is perhaps TRBD1 (6 bases). Germline V gene sequence: CDR1 SGDLS, CDR2 YYNGEE. Trimming shortened V by 2 bases and J by 6 bases, and 12 bases separated the two germline ends. The CDR3 consists of 14 residues.

In its sample, this clonotype was seen many times. This rearrangement joins TRBV9 to TRBJ2-3; 7 bases fit TRBD2. Trimming cost V 1 base and J 4 bases; bases outside gene matches: 6. This CDR3 spans 15 amino acids. Germline CDR1 SGDLS, CDR2 YYNGEE. The CDR3 DNA sequence: TGTGCCAGCAGCGTACGAGGGAGCGGGGCAGATACGCAGTATTTT. Translated, it gives CASSVRGSGADTQYF.

This clonotype has a count of ten or more. The rearrangement uses TRBV9 and TRBJ2-3, with 8 bases that match TRBD1. The junction had 5 bases not matched to a gene; V was cut back by 0 bases and J by 5 bases. Per germline, CDR1 SGDLS and CDR2 YYNGEE. The CDR3 spans 15 residues. CDR3 in DNA: TGTGCCAGCAGCGTAGTGGGCAGGGGGCAAGATACGCAGTATTTT. This encodes CASSVVGRGQDTQYF.

This clonotype was seen ten or more times. This rearrangement joins TRBV9 to TRBJ1-6; 8 bases are a match to TRBD1. This CDR3 region has 15 residues. V dropped 5 bases and J dropped 10; count of bases not matched to a gene: 11. Germline-derived CDR1 and CDR2 are SGDLS and YYNGEE. CDR3 sequence: CASSYLGQGDSPLHF. CDR3 nucleotide sequence: TGTGCCAGCAGTTACCTTGGACAGGGTGACTCACCCCTCCACTTT. The whole variable domain, remainder taken from reference TRBV9 and TRBJ1-6, is DSGVTQTPKHLITATGQRVTLRCSPRSGDLSVYWYQQSLDQGLQFLIQYYNGEERAKGNILERFSAQQFPDLHSELNLSSLELGDSALYFCASSYLGQGDSPLHFGNGTRLTVT.

This clonotype was picked up many times. The chain is built from TRBV9 and TRBJ2-3; 8 nucleotides align to TRBD2. J lost 6 bases, V lost 4 bases, and 1 base had no gene match. The CDR3 has 12 amino acids. Germline CDR1 is SGDLS and CDR2 is YYNGEE. CDR3 residues: CASSRTSDTQYF. CDR3 in DNA: TGTGCCAGCAGCCGGACTAGCGATACGCAGTATTTT.

The sample holds many counts of this clonotype. V gene TRBV9 combines with J gene TRBJ1-4, with TRBD1 as a possible D gene (6 bases). The CDR3 spans 14 residues. The germline V and J ends were trimmed by 4 bases and 10 bases, with 17 bases remaining between them. Per the germline V gene, CDR1 is SGDLS and CDR2 is YYNGEE. This chain's CDR3 is CASSSNRDGGKLFF. The CDR3 DNA sequence: TGTGCCAGCAGCTCAAACAGGGACGGTGGAAAACTGTTTTTT.

This clonotype has a count of ten or more. V usage is TRBV9 and J usage is TRBJ2-1, with D tentatively TRBD2 (6 bases). This CDR3 comprises 18 residues. Germline V gene data show CDR1 as SGDLS and CDR2 as YYNGEE. V lost 3 bases to trimming and J lost 4 bases, with 23 bases between them. The CDR3 nucleotides are TGTGCCAGCAGCGCGGAGGGGTCGTGGGGACGACAGTACAATGAGCAGTTCTTC. Protein: CASSAEGSWGRQYNEQFF.

Written as DNA, the CDR3 is TGTGCCAGCAGCGTAGATTGGGGGGCCGGGGCCAACGTCCTGACTTTC. It codes for CASSVDWGAGANVLTF. The V and J genes are TRBV9 and TRBJ2-6, with D perhaps assigned TRBD1 or TRBD2 (6 bases each). This CDR3 has 16 amino acids. V lost 0 bases to trimming and J lost 4 bases, with 11 bases between them. CDR1 is SGDLS and CDR2 is YYNGEE in the germline V gene.

Many counts were recorded for this clonotype. The chain carries TRBV9 and TRBJ2-2; TRBD2 agrees at 8 bases. Germline V gene lookup returns CDR1 SGDLS and CDR2 YYNGEE. V was clipped by 2 bases and J by 4 bases; unmatched bases: 4. This CDR3 is 15 amino acids long. The CDR3 sequence: CASSVSAGGTGELFF. CDR3 DNA sequence: TGTGCCAGCAGCGTCTCTGCGGGAGGCACCGGGGAGCTGTTTTTT. The variable domain in full, completed from reference TRBV9 and TRBJ2-2, reads DSGVTQTPKHLITATGQRVTLRCSPRSGDLSVYWYQQSLDQGLQFLIQYYNGEERAKGNILERFSAQQFPDLHSELNLSSLELGDSALYFCASSVSAGGTGELFFGEGSRLTVL.

Ten or more counts support this clonotype. This chain joins TRBV9 and TRBJ2-3; 8 bases agree with TRBD2. V dropped 1 base and J dropped 2; count of bases not matched to a gene: 3. Germline lookup yields CDR1 SGDLS and CDR2 YYNGEE. The CDR3 length is 15 residues. The CDR3 spells CASSVSGGATDTQYF. Here the CDR3 DNA reads TGTGCCAGCAGCGTATCCGGGGGGGCCACAGATACGCAGTATTTT.

This clonotype was detected a few times. V is TRBV9 and J is TRBJ2-1; 10 bases are shared with TRBD1. V trimming: 4 bases; J trimming: 9 bases; junction bases outside the gene matches: 10. This CDR3 contains 15 residues. Germline V lookup: CDR1 SGDLS, CDR2 YYNGEE. Here the CDR3 reads CASSPPGTGAGEQFF. The CDR3 DNA is TGTGCCAGCAGCCCCCCCGGGACAGGGGCTGGTGAGCAGTTCTTC.

This clonotype came up many times. V and J are TRBV9 and TRBJ1-2; no clear D. This CDR3 is built from 13 residues. Germline V gives CDR1 SGDLS, CDR2 YYNGEE. Trimming took 8 bases from V and 6 from J, leaving 17 bases between them. The CDR3 DNA follows: TGTGCCAGTAACCGCGAGGGCGCGGATGGCTACACCTTC. This gives the protein CASNREGADGYTF. Full variable domain (outside the CDR3, taken from reference TRBV9 and TRBJ1-2): DSGVTQTPKHLITATGQRVTLRCSPRSGDLSVYWYQQSLDQGLQFLIQYYNGEERAKGNILERFSAQQFPDLHSELNLSSLELGDSALYFCASNREGADGYTFGSGTRLTVV.

This clonotype was found many times. This chain joins TRBV9 and TRBJ2-5; D call uncertain. V was cut by 1 base and J by 1 base, with 11 bases left in between. Germline loops: CDR1 SGDLS, CDR2 YYNGEE. The CDR3 extends over 15 amino acids. The CDR3: CASSVFPTSQETQYF. CDR3 coding DNA: TGTGCCAGCAGCGTATTCCCAACGAGCCAAGAGACCCAGTACTTC.

The V gene is TRBV9, the J gene TRBJ2-3, with 10 nucleotides matching TRBD1. The junction had 4 bases not matched to a gene; V was cut back by 0 bases and J by 3 bases. CDR3 length: 16 residues. The germline V gene encodes CDR1 SGDLS and CDR2 YYNGEE. The CDR3 region has the DNA TGTGCCAGCAGCGTAGGGGACAGGGGAGAGACAGATACGCAGTATTTT. It codes for CASSVGDRGETDTQYF.

This clonotype has at least ten counts. V usage is TRBV9 and J usage is TRBJ1-4; the D is unclear. Germline V gene lookup returns CDR1 SGDLS and CDR2 YYNGEE. The germline V and J ends were trimmed by 4 bases and 5 bases, with 9 bases remaining between them. CDR3 length: 13 amino acids. The CDR3 DNA follows: TGTGCCAGCAGCTCCCAGATAAATGAAAAACTGTTTTTT. It encodes CASSSQINEKLFF.

This clonotype was detected many times. V is TRBV9 and J is TRBJ1-2; no firm D call. The CDR3 covers 13 residues. Germline V gene sequence: CDR1 SGDLS, CDR2 YYNGEE. With 0 bases removed from V and 8 bases from J, the gap between germline ends came to 11 bases. In nucleotides, the CDR3 is TGTGCCAGCAGCGTAGAAGGGAAAGGAGGCTACACCTTC. It is translated as CASSVEGKGGYTF.

In its sample, this clonotype was seen many times. V gene TRBV9 combines with J gene TRBJ2-3; TRBD2 agrees at 7 bases. The V segment lost 4 bases and the J segment 0 bases; nucleotides outside the gene matches: 14. The germline V gene encodes CDR1 SGDLS and CDR2 YYNGEE. The CDR3 is 18 residues long. This CDR3 reads CASSRERGGATSTDTQYF. Written as DNA, the CDR3 is TGTGCCAGCAGCCGTGAGCGGGGTGGCGCAACTAGCACAGATACGCAGTATTTT.

This clonotype was seen repeatedly, ten times or more. This chain uses TRBV9 with TRBJ2-1, with 8 positions matching TRBD2. V lost 4 bases to trimming and J lost 7 bases; unmatched junction nucleotides: 7. Looked up from germline, CDR1 is SGDLS and CDR2 is YYNGEE. The CDR3 runs to 14 residues. CDR3 protein: CASSIRTSQNEQFF. The CDR3, as DNA: TGTGCCAGCAGCATACGGACTAGCCAGAATGAGCAGTTCTTC.

The table lists this clonotype with many counts. This chain joins TRBV9 and TRBJ2-3; 11 nucleotides agree with TRBD1. Unmatched junction bases numbered 21, after V lost 0 bases and J lost 6 bases. The CDR3 has 21 residues. Germline CDR1 reads SGDLS; CDR2 reads YYNGEE. CDR3 amino acids: CASSVGGTGGRTLLRSDTQYF. DNA of the CDR3: TGTGCCAGCAGCGTAGGGGGGACAGGGGGTCGGACCCTACTTCGTTCGGATACGCAGTATTTT.

This clonotype was observed at least ten times. The V call is TRBV9, the J call TRBJ1-4; D is uncertain. Germline values: CDR1 SGDLS, CDR2 YYNGEE. This CDR3 is built from 15 residues. V lost 4 bases to trimming and J lost 6 bases, with 16 bases between them. This chain's CDR3 is CASSRYVSPDEKLFF. The CDR3 DNA reads as TGTGCCAGCAGCCGTTATGTCTCCCCGGATGAAAAACTGTTTTTT.

This clonotype was observed at least ten times. CDR3 DNA: TGTGCCAGCAGCGTCCTAACCGGGACTAGCAGCCAAGAGACCCAGTACTTC. Translation gives CASSVLTGTSSQETQYF. V usage is TRBV9 and J usage is TRBJ2-5; TRBD2 matches 9 bases. The CDR3 length is 17 residues. The ends lost 2 bases at V and 1 base at J; junction bases unmatched: 9. Germline values: CDR1 SGDLS, CDR2 YYNGEE.

In this sample, this clonotype turned up many times. This chain joins TRBV9 and TRBJ1-5, with D maybe TRBD1 (6 bases). Trimming took off 0 bases at V and 9 bases at J, with 7 bases between the two ends. The CDR3 runs to 12 residues. In germline, CDR1 is SGDLS, CDR2 YYNGEE. The CDR3 coding sequence is TGTGCCAGCAGCGTAGTAGGGGGGCCCCAGCATTTT. Translation gives CASSVVGGPQHF.

This clonotype was observed at least ten times. The chain links TRBV9 to TRBJ1-3; 10 bases map to TRBD1. This CDR3 has 16 amino acids. Germline V lookup: CDR1 SGDLS, CDR2 YYNGEE. The V gene end was trimmed by 2 bases and the J gene end by 4 bases; junction bases not matched to a gene: 6. For the CDR3, the DNA is TGTGCCAGCAGCGTCCTCGACAGGGGGCCGGGAAACACCATATATTTT. Translating gives CASSVLDRGPGNTIYF.

This clonotype came up many times. The V gene is TRBV9, the J gene TRBJ2-1; 11 nucleotides line up with TRBD2. The CDR3 extends over 16 amino acids. Germline V lookup: CDR1 SGDLS, CDR2 YYNGEE. J lost 12 bases, V lost 4 bases, and 15 bases had no gene match. The CDR3 DNA follows: TGTGCCAGCAGCCAACTTCCTGGTAGCGGGGGGGCCGGGCAGTTCTTC. Translating gives CASSQLPGSGGAGQFF.

This sequence joins TRBV9 and TRBJ2-4, with TRBD2 matching 8 bases. Germline loops: CDR1 SGDLS, CDR2 YYNGEE. CDR3 length: 17 residues. Germline trimming cut 0 bases from V and 3 bases from J; bases unmatched to any gene: 8. CDR3 amino acids: CASSVDIPRGGKNIQYF. CDR3 bases: TGTGCCAGCAGCGTAGATATACCCCGGGGGGGCAAAAACATTCAGTACTTC. Variable domain in full (rest from reference TRBV9 and TRBJ2-4): DSGVTQTPKHLITATGQRVTLRCSPRSGDLSVYWYQQSLDQGLQFLIQYYNGEERAKGNILERFSAQQFPDLHSELNLSSLELGDSALYFCASSVDIPRGGKNIQYFGAGTRLSVL.

The chain uses TRBV9 and TRBJ2-5; possible D gene TRBD2, 6 bases. This CDR3 is built from 16 residues. Germline assignment: CDR1 SGDLS and CDR2 YYNGEE. With 0 bases removed from V and 2 bases from J, the gap between germline ends came to 14 bases. The CDR3 nucleotides read TGTGCCAGCAGCGTAGGAGTAGCGGAAAAACAAGAGACCCAGTACTTC. This codes for CASSVGVAEKQETQYF. Full variable domain (missing parts from reference TRBV9 and TRBJ2-5): DSGVTQTPKHLITATGQRVTLRCSPRSGDLSVYWYQQSLDQGLQFLIQYYNGEERAKGNILERFSAQQFPDLHSELNLSSLELGDSALYFCASSVGVAEKQETQYFGPGTRLLVL.

The chain is built from TRBV9 and TRBJ2-3; 10 bases line up with TRBD2. This CDR3 comprises 16 residues. The V segment lost 4 bases and the J segment 4 bases; nucleotides outside the gene matches: 9. Germline V gene data show CDR1 as SGDLS and CDR2 as YYNGEE. The CDR3, as DNA: TGTGCCAGCAGCCACCGGATAGCGGGAGGATCAGATACGCAGTATTTT. This gives the protein CASSHRIAGGSDTQYF. Based on the CDR3 plus reference TRBV9 and TRBJ2-3, the full variable domain is DSGVTQTPKHLITATGQRVTLRCSPRSGDLSVYWYQQSLDQGLQFLIQYYNGEERAKGNILERFSAQQFPDLHSELNLSSLELGDSALYFCASSHRIAGGSDTQYFGPGTRLTVL.

This clonotype showed up many times. The chain has TRBV9 and TRBJ2-7, with TRBD1 identical over 7 bases. J gave up 1 base and V 0 bases, and 4 bases lay outside the gene matches. The length of the CDR3 is 15 residues. Per germline, CDR1 SGDLS and CDR2 YYNGEE. The CDR3 DNA reads TGTGCCAGCAGCGTAGAAGGGGGACAGTCCTACGAGCAGTACTTC. Translated: CASSVEGGQSYEQYF.

This clonotype has more than one count but fewer than ten. This chain joins TRBV9 and TRBJ2-3, with 7 nucleotides matching TRBD2. The V gene's germline CDR1 is SGDLS and CDR2 YYNGEE. Trimming cost V 5 bases and J 6 bases; bases outside gene matches: 12. This CDR3 has 15 residues. The CDR3 loop is CASRLGEGSGDTQYF. The CDR3 DNA reads TGTGCCAGCAGATTAGGGGAGGGGAGTGGCGATACGCAGTATTTT.

The chain uses TRBV9 and TRBJ1-1; no definite D call. The V end lost 0 bases, the J end lost 1 base, and 7 bases lay between the germline ends. The germline V gene encodes CDR1 SGDLS and CDR2 YYNGEE. The CDR3 spans 14 residues. CDR3 in amino acids: CASSVDSKNTEAFF. CDR3 bases: TGTGCCAGCAGCGTAGACAGCAAGAACACTGAAGCTTTCTTT.